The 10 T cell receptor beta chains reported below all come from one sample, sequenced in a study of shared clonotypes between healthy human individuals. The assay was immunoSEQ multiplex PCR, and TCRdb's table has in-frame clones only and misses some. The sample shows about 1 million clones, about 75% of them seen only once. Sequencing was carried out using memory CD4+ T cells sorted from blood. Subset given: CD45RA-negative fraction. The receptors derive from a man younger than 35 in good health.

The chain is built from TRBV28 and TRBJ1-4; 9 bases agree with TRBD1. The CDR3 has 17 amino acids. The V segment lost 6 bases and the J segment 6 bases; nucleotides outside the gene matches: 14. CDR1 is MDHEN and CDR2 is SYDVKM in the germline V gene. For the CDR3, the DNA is TGTGCCAGCAGAGAGGTCCCGGGACAGGGAAAAGATGAAAAACTGTTTTTT. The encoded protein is CASREVPGQGKDEKLFF.

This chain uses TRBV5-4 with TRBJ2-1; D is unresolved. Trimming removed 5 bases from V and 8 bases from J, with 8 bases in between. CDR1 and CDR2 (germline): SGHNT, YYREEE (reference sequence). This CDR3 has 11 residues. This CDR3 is CASSSRDEQFF. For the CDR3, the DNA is TGTGCCAGCAGTAGCCGGGATGAGCAGTTCTTC.

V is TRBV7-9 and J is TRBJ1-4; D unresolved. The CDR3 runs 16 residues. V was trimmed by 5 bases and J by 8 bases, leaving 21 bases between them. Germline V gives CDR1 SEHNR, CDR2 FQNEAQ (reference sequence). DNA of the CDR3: TGTGCCAGCAGCCTTACCTCCCGGTCCGCTGAGGAAAAACTGTTTTTT. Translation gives CASSLTSRSAEEKLFF.

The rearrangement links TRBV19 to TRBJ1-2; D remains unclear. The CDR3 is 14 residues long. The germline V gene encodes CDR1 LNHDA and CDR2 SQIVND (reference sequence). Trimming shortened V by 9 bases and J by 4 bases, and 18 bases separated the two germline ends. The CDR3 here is CASRIRGGSYGYTF. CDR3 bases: TGTGCCAGCCGAATTCGGGGAGGCAGCTATGGCTACACCTTC.

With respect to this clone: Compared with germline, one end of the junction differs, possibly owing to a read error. This CDR3 reads CASSEGGQRLLVF. DNA of the CDR3: TGTGCCAGCAGTGAAGGGGGACAGCGTCTGCTCGTTTTC. The chain combines TRBV6-1 with TRBJ2-4; 7 bases map to TRBD1. The CDR3 is made up of 13 amino acids. Germline loops: CDR1 MNHNS, CDR2 SASEGT.

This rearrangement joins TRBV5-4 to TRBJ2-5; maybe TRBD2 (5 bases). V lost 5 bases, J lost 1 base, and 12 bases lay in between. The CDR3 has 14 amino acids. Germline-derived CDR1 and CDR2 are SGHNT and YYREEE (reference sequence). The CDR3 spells CASSYNRGQETQYF. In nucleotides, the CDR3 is TGTGCCAGCAGTTATAATCGGGGCCAAGAGACCCAGTACTTC.

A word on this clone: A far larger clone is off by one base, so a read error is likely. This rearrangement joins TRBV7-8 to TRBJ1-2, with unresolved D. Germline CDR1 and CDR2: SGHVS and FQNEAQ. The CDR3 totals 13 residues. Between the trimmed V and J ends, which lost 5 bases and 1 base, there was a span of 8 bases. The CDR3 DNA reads TGTGCCAGCAGCCCCGGGATTAACTATGGCTACACCTTC. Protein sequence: CASSPGINYGYTF.

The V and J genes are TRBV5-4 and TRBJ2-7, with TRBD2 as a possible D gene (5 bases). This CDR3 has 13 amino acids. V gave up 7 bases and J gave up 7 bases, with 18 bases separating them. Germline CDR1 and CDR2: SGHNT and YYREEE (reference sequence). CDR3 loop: CASGGGSSVEQYF. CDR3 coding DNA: TGTGCCAGCGGCGGAGGCTCGAGCGTGGAGCAGTACTTC.

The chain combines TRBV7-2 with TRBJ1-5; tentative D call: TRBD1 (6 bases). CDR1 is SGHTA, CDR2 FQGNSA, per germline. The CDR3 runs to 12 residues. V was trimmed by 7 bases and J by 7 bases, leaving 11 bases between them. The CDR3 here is CASNLGGQPQHF. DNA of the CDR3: TGTGCCAGCAACCTAGGGGGGCAGCCCCAGCATTTT.

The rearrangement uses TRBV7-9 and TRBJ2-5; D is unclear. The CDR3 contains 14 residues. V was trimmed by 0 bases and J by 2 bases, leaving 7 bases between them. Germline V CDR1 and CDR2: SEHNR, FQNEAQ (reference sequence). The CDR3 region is CASSLAAAQETQYF. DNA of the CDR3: TGTGCCAGCAGCTTAGCGGCAGCTCAAGAGACCCAGTACTTC.